This T cell receptor beta chain was observed in a study of identical twins. Carrying unique molecular identifiers, the cDNA also gained a universal primer site through template switching. TCRdb re-called the 5' RACE reads with MiXCR, one entry per CDR3 protein. The table includes about 470,000 distinct CDR3 sequences, around 24% detected once. The same sample was also used in a study of T cells expressing NK-cell markers. From that report: Sorted T-cell subsets CD3+CD56+NKG2C+, CD3+CD56+NKG2C- and CD3+CD56-NKG2C+ were TCR beta-sequenced. Anti-gamma-delta TCR antibody use in several experiments restricted sorting to alpha-beta TCR T cells.

The sample comprised CD4+ T cells sorted from blood. The TCR originated in a young woman in good health.

CDR3 nucleotides: TGTGCCAGCAGCTTTGGTGGGGTGGGAGTGGCCTACAATGAGCAGTTCTTC. This codes for CASSFGGVGVAYNEQFF. V is TRBV5-5 and J is TRBJ2-1; tentatively, D is TRBD2 (5 bases). This CDR3 has 17 amino acids. Trimming cost V 2 bases and J 2 bases, with 17 bases left between them. Looked up from germline, CDR1 is SGHKS and CDR2 is YYEKEE (reference sequence).